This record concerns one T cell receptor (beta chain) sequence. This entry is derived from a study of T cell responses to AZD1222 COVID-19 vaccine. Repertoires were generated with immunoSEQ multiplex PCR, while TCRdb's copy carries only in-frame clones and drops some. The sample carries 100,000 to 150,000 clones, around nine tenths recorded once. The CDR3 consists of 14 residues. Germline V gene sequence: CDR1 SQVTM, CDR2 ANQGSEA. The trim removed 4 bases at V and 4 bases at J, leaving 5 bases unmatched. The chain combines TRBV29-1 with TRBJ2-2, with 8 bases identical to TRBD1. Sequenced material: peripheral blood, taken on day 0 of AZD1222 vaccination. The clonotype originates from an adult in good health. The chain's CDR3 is CSVADRGGTGELFF. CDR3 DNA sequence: TGCAGCGTTGCCGACAGGGGAGGCACCGGGGAGCTGTTTTTT.